The rows below give T cell receptor beta chains drawn from one sample of a study of blood T cell repertoires in COVID-19. Some clones are missing from TCRdb's copy, which holds only in-frame ones; the method was immunoSEQ multiplex PCR. The sample gives about 130,000 clones, around three quarters of which show up once; more than 35% is in the top ten. The sample comprised peripheral blood. These receptors came from a man aged 40-49 years with active or convalescent COVID-19. CDR3s include the opening cysteine and the closing phenylalanine or tryptophan. The D gene is left open where the match is weak. Rows may omit the clone size; those that give it use once, few, many or a size class.

d_call,clone_size,v_call,j_call,cdr3_aa,cdr3_nt
.,.,TRBV19,TRBJ1-1,CASSTQTGRTEAFF,TGTGCCAGTAGTACCCAGACAGGACGCACTGAAGCTTTCTTT
.,few,TRBV10-3,TRBJ1-1,CAISEGQNTEAFF,TGTGCCATCAGTGAGGGCCAGAACACTGAAGCTTTCTTT
TRBD2,.,TRBV7-2,TRBJ2-1,CASSLYGGASPGEQFF,TGTGCCAGCAGCTTATACGGGGGGGCCTCCCCCGGGGAGCAGTTCTTC
.,.,TRBV6-5,TRBJ1-1,CASSYSGGFLGSEAFF,TGTGCCAGCAGTTACTCGGGGGGATTCCTGGGGTCTGAAGCTTTCTTT
TRBD1,once,TRBV29-1,TRBJ1-2,CSVEGDSYGYTF,TGCAGCGTTGAAGGGGACAGCTATGGCTACACCTTC
.,.,TRBV9,TRBJ1-6,CASSRKGSYNSPLHF,TGTGCCAGCAGCAGAAAGGGGTCCTATAATTCACCCCTCCACTTT
TRBD1,.,TRBV28,TRBJ2-7,CALRDRSSYEQYF,TGTGCCCTCCGGGACAGGTCTTCCTACGAGCAGTACTTC
.,.,TRBV6-2/TRBV6-3,TRBJ1-1,CASSRELNTEAFF,TGTGCCAGCAGTCGGGAGTTGAACACTGAAGCTTTCTTT
TRBD2,.,TRBV4-1,TRBJ2-7,CASSQGRGTSGMNPPYEQYF,TGCGCCAGCAGCCAAGGACGTGGAACTAGCGGGATGAATCCTCCCTACGAGCAGTACTTC
.,.,TRBV30,TRBJ1-2,CAWSVRVGYTF,TGTGCCTGGAGTGTACGAGTAGGCTACACCTTC
.,.,TRBV4-3,TRBJ2-5,CASSQDGQKGETQYF,TGCGCCAGCAGCCAAGATGGACAGAAGGGGGAGACCCAGTACTTC
TRBD2,.,TRBV19,TRBJ2-3,CASSPIGAGGSDTQYF,TGTGCCAGTAGTCCCATAGGAGCGGGAGGATCCGATACGCAGTATTTT
TRBD1,.,TRBV15,TRBJ2-7,CATSSARTGMTYEQYF,TGTGCCACCAGCAGCGCGCGGACAGGGATGACCTACGAGCAGTACTTC
TRBD2,.,TRBV5-4,TRBJ2-7,CASSIAGRGEGPSYEQYF,TGTGCCAGCAGCATAGCGGGGAGGGGAGAAGGCCCTTCCTACGAGCAGTACTTC
.,.,TRBV15,TRBJ2-2,CATSRNGGGELFF,TGTGCCACCAGCAGGAACGGGGGCGGGGAGCTGTTTTTT
.,.,TRBV6-5,TRBJ1-1,CASITYHRDTEAFF,TGTGCCAGCATCACATATCACCGGGACACTGAAGCTTTCTTT
.,.,TRBV7-2,TRBJ2-7,CASSWGLYEQYF,TGTGCCAGCAGCTGGGGGCTCTACGAGCAGTACTTC
.,.,TRBV9,TRBJ1-4,CASGGGPNEKLFF,TGTGCCAGCGGGGGAGGTCCTAATGAAAAACTGTTTTTT
TRBD2,.,TRBV27,TRBJ2-1,CASTGTSGGWDEQFF,TGTGCCAGCACCGGGACTAGCGGGGGGTGGGATGAGCAGTTCTTC
TRBD1,.,TRBV12-3/TRBV12-4,TRBJ1-2,CASSLRAGGSYTF,TGTGCCAGCAGTCTCCGGGCAGGGGGGAGTTACACCTTC
.,.,TRBV5-1,TRBJ2-7,CASSTRGQYEQYF,TGCGCCAGCAGCACGCGGGGGCAGTACGAGCAGTACTTC
TRBD2,.,TRBV18,TRBJ2-1,CASSPPSGRRDEQFF,TGTGCCAGCTCACCGCCTAGCGGGAGGCGGGATGAGCAGTTCTTC
.,.,TRBV4-1,TRBJ1-4,CASSPTGYRDEKLFF,TGCGCCAGCAGCCCGACAGGATACCGGGATGAAAAACTGTTTTTT
.,.,TRBV10-1,TRBJ2-7,CASSQTGKQYF,TGCGCCAGCAGTCAAACAGGGAAGCAGTACTTC
.,.,TRBV25-1,TRBJ1-2,CASSDSVNYGYTF,TGTGCCAGCAGTGATTCGGTTAACTATGGCTACACCTTC
.,many,TRBV4-2,TRBJ1-1,CASSQGASGLGEAFF,TGTGCCAGCAGCCAAGGAGCTAGCGGGTTAGGCGAAGCTTTCTTT
.,.,TRBV24-1,TRBJ2-5,CATSVKETQYF,TGTGCCACCAGTGTTAAAGAGACCCAGTACTTC
.,.,TRBV28,TRBJ1-6,CASSFPDTFNSPLHF,TGTGCCAGCAGTTTCCCGGACACTTTTAATTCACCCCTCCACTTT
TRBD1,.,TRBV7-9,TRBJ2-7,CASSSGQGPYEQYF,TGTGCCAGCAGTTCAGGACAGGGACCCTACGAGCAGTACTTC